This T cell receptor (beta chain) appears in the sequencing data of a study of molecular identifiers for immune sequencing clone quantification. Study findings and constraints: Jurkat TCR RNA spiked in from one cell could reportedly be detected among 1.1 million or so naive cells. Over 98% of CMV-specific effector molecules, but under 1% of naive ones, were in clones above 20 copies.

A CD8+CD4-CCR7+CD45RA+ phenotype served as the sorting definition for naive CD8 T cells. In preparing bulk TCR libraries, previously described methods and listed TCR primers were used. TCRdb analysed the PCR reads with MiXCR anew, one entry per CDR3 protein. This sample has roughly 320,000 distinct CDR3 sequences, with about 22% found just once. Trimming removed 11 bases from V and 4 bases from J, with 16 bases in between. CDR1 and CDR2 from the germline V gene are MNHEY and SVGEGT. This CDR3 comprises 13 residues. This clonotype was found a few times. Antigen specificity is unknown. The sequence was collected from a human donor in good health. Some libraries in this study had Jurkat cell RNA spiked in. What was sequenced was naive CD8+ T cells from blood, with Jurkat cell RNA spiked in. The subset here: FACS-sorted CD8+CD4-CCR7+CD45RA+ naive T cells. The chain couples TRBV6-2 or TRBV6-3 to TRBJ2-3; D unclear. The CDR3 DNA reads as TGTGCCCACTCGGTGGGATCGTCAGATACGCAGTATTTT. Its translation: CAHSVGSSDTQYF.